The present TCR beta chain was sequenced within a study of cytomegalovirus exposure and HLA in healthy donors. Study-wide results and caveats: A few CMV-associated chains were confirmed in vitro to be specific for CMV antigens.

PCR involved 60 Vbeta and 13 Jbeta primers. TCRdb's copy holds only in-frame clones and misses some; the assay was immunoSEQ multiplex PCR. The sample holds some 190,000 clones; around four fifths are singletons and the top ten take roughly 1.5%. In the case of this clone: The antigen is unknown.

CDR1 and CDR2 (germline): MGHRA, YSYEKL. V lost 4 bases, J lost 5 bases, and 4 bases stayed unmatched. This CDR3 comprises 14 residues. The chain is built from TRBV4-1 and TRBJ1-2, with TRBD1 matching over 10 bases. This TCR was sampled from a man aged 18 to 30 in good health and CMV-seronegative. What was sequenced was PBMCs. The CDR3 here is CASSPRQGAYGYTF. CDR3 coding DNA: TGCGCCAGCAGCCCTAGACAGGGGGCATATGGCTACACCTTC.